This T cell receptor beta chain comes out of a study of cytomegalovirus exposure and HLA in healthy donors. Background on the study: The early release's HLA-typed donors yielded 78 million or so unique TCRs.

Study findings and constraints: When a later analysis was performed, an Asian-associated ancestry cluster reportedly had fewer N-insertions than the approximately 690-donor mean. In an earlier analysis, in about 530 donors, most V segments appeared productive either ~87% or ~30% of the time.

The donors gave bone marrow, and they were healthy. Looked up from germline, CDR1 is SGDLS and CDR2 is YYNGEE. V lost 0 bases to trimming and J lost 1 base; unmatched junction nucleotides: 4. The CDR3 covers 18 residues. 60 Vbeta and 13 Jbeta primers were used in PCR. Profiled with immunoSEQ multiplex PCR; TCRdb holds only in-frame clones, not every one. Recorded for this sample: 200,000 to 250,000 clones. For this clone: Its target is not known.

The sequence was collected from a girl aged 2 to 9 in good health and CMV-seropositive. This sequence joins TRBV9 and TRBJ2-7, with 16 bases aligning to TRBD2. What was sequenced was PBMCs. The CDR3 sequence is CASSVVGLAGGTSYEQYF. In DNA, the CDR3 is TGTGCCAGCAGCGTAGTGGGACTAGCGGGAGGGACGTCCTACGAGCAGTACTTC.